Listed below are T cell receptor beta chains from one sample, sequenced in a study of T cells in Graves' hyperthyroidism and ophthalmopathy. From the multiplex PCR reads, TCRdb called clonotypes with MiXCR, one entry per CDR3 protein. The sample has a few hundred thousand distinct CDR3 sequences; about a sixth are singletons. Sample: blood. Source of these receptors: a woman in her forties with Graves' ophthalmopathy. CDR3s include the opening cysteine and the closing phenylalanine or tryptophan. A D gene is named only where the DNA matches it firmly. Size is stated for part of the rows, as once, few or many counts, or as a class when the clone is expanded.

V	D	size	J	CDR3	DNA
TRBV11-2	.	.	TRBJ1-4	CASSQGSTNEKLSF	TGTGCCAGCAGCCAGGGGAGCACTAATGAAAAACTGTCTTTT
TRBV9	TRBD1	.	TRBJ1-2	CASSVRDSMYGYTF	TGTGCCAGCAGCGTCCGGGACAGTATGTATGGCTACACCTTC
TRBV7-3	.	.	TRBJ1-2	CASSTSPDQAGTF	TGTGCCAGCAGCACCTCCCCGGACCAAGCGGGTACCTTC
TRBV2	.	many	TRBJ2-7	CASRRVDTPSYEQYF	TGTGCCAGCAGAAGGGTGGATACACCCTCCTACGAGCAGTACTTC
TRBV4-1	.	few	TRBJ2-5	CASSQGSVETQYF	TGCGCCAGCAGCCAAGGGTCAGTGGAGACCCAGTACTTC
TRBV7-8	.	few	TRBJ2-2	CASSPHRAGELFF	TGTGCCAGCAGCCCCCACAGGGCCGGGGAGCTGTTTTTT
TRBV12-3/TRBV12-4	.	many	TRBJ1-1	CASSNTGRTTEAFF	TGTGCCAGCAGTAACACAGGGCGTACCACTGAAGCTTTCTTT
TRBV12-3/TRBV12-4	TRBD2	many	TRBJ2-1	CASTLTSAYNEQFF	TGTGCCAGCACCCTGACTAGCGCCTACAATGAGCAGTTCTTC
TRBV2	.	many	TRBJ1-5	CASRAREGNNQPQHF	TGTGCCAGCAGGGCAAGGGAGGGAAACAATCAGCCCCAGCATTTT
TRBV20-1	TRBD1	few	TRBJ1-1	CSVLGDRGGTEAFF	TGCAGTGTTCTGGGGGACAGGGGGGGAACTGAAGCTTTCTTT
TRBV29-1	TRBD1	.	TRBJ1-1	CSVERTGEAFF	TGCAGCGTTGAAAGGACAGGAGAAGCTTTCTTT
TRBV2	.	many	TRBJ2-5	CASTIRGIETQYF	TGTGCCAGCACCATCCGGGGGATTGAGACCCAGTACTTC
TRBV7-6	TRBD1	few	TRBJ2-5	CASSQTTGGGETQYF	TGTGCCAGCAGCCAAACAACAGGGGGCGGCGAGACCCAGTACTTC
TRBV2	TRBD1	many	TRBJ1-5	CASRGTGNQPQHF	TGTGCCAGCAGGGGGACAGGGAATCAGCCCCAGCATTTT
TRBV20-1	.	few	TRBJ2-3	CSAQSADTQYF	TGCAGTGCTCAATCCGCAGATACGCAGTATTTT
TRBV5-1	TRBD1	few	TRBJ1-4	CASQKGAGNEKLFF	TGCGCCAGTCAAAAGGGGGCTGGTAATGAAAAACTGTTTTTT
TRBV2	.	.	TRBJ2-1	CASKGRDGSYNEQFF	TGTGCCAGCAAGGGTCGGGACGGCTCCTACAATGAGCAGTTCTTC
TRBV2	TRBD2	many	TRBJ2-1	CASGRDSGRNEQFF	TGTGCCAGCGGTCGGGATAGCGGGAGAAATGAGCAGTTCTTC
TRBV11-1	TRBD1	many	TRBJ1-2	CASSPGQGLGYTF	TGTGCCAGCAGCCCGGGACAGGGACTCGGCTACACCTTC
TRBV5-1	.	few	TRBJ1-4	CASSKDSSNEKLFF	TGCGCCAGCAGCAAGGACAGCTCTAATGAAAAACTGTTTTTT
TRBV5-5	.	.	TRBJ1-1	CASSRNHRAMNTEAFF	TGTGCCAGCAGCCGTAACCACAGGGCCATGAACACTGAAGCTTTCTTT
TRBV5-1	TRBD2	many	TRBJ2-2	CASSSQAGGGTGELFF	TGCGCCAGCAGCTCCCAAGCGGGAGGAGGTACCGGGGAGCTGTTTTTT
TRBV6-1	.	few	TRBJ2-7	CASRDKGRSYEQYF	TGTGCCAGCAGAGACAAGGGGCGCTCCTACGAGCAGTACTTC
TRBV24-1	.	.	TRBJ1-5	CATSDLIEGRPNQPQHF	TGTGCCACCAGTGATCTAATCGAGGGTCGGCCCAATCAGCCCCAGCATTTT
TRBV3-1	.	many	TRBJ1-1	CASSQRGIMNTEAFF	TGTGCCAGCAGCCAAAGGGGGATCATGAACACTGAAGCTTTCTTT
TRBV20-1	.	many	TRBJ1-2	CSAPPWGLSGYTF	TGCAGTGCCCCTCCCTGGGGGCTTAGTGGCTACACCTTC
TRBV19	TRBD1	few	TRBJ1-5	CATSDRAGGNQPQHF	TGTGCCACTTCGGACAGGGCAGGTGGCAATCAGCCCCAGCATTTT
TRBV18	.	few	TRBJ1-2	CASSREGTYGYTF	TGTGCCAGCTCACGAGAAGGGACCTATGGCTACACCTTC
TRBV6-1	.	.	TRBJ2-7	CASRVTASSNEQYF	TGTGCCAGCCGCGTAACAGCTTCTTCCAACGAGCAGTACTTC
TRBV2	TRBD1	.	TRBJ2-7	CASWTGDYEQYF	TGTGCCAGCTGGACAGGGGACTACGAGCAGTACTTC
TRBV7-9	.	many	TRBJ1-1	CASSPLTEAFF	TGTGCCAGCAGCCCGTTGACGGAAGCTTTCTTT
TRBV3-1	.	.	TRBJ1-2	CASSFIGSDYGYTF	TGTGCCAGCAGTTTTATAGGTTCAGACTATGGCTACACCTTC
TRBV5-1	.	many	TRBJ1-1	CASSPGIMNTEAFF	TGCGCCAGCAGCCCCGGCATCATGAACACTGAAGCTTTCTTT
TRBV4-1	.	.	TRBJ2-1	CARSFGQSSYNEQFF	TGCGCCCGCAGCTTCGGGCAGAGCTCCTACAATGAGCAGTTCTTC
TRBV11-2	TRBD1	many	TRBJ2-5	CASSLEDRGFQETQYF	TGTGCCAGCAGCTTAGAGGACAGGGGGTTCCAAGAGACCCAGTACTTC
TRBV20-1	TRBD2	many	TRBJ2-5	CSARTSGIGQETQYF	TGCAGTGCCCGGACTAGCGGGATTGGACAAGAGACCCAGTACTTC
TRBV20-1	.	many	TRBJ2-7	CSARGRRSYEQYF	TGCAGTGCTAGAGGCAGGCGCTCCTACGAGCAGTACTTC
TRBV3-1	TRBD1	few	TRBJ1-2	CASSQSKGDRVNTPDYGYTF	TGTGCCAGCAGCCAATCTAAAGGAGACAGGGTCAACACCCCCGACTATGGCTACACCTTC
TRBV18	TRBD1	few	TRBJ1-5	CASSLETGGRQPQHF	TGTGCCAGCTCACTAGAGACAGGGGGGAGACAGCCCCAGCATTTT
TRBV7-2	.	few	TRBJ2-5	CASSLLGHPQETQYF	TGTGCCAGCAGCTTGCTTGGGCACCCCCAAGAGACCCAGTACTTC
TRBV2	.	many	TRBJ2-2	CASSEESRGELFF	TGTGCCAGCAGTGAAGAGAGTCGAGGGGAGCTGTTTTTT
TRBV7-8	.	many	TRBJ2-5	CASSHSRMSETQYF	TGTGCCAGCAGCCATAGCCGCATGTCAGAGACCCAGTACTTC
TRBV11-2	TRBD1	.	TRBJ1-2	CASSSHRDRGRGYTF	TGTGCCAGCAGCTCTCACCGGGACAGGGGGCGAGGCTACACCTTC
TRBV28	.	many	TRBJ2-5	CASSLRPAGQYF	TGTGCCAGCAGTTTACGGCCCGCGGGCCAGTACTTC
TRBV5-1	TRBD1	few	TRBJ1-6	CASSLTGGYNSPLHF	TGCGCCAGCAGCTTAACAGGGGGCTATAATTCACCCCTCCACTTT
TRBV6-1	TRBD1	many	TRBJ1-5	CASSALRDSHSNQPQHF	TGTGCCAGCAGTGCTCTTAGGGACAGCCATAGCAATCAGCCCCAGCATTTT
TRBV7-9	.	.	TRBJ2-5	CASSLGGGHQETQYF	TGTGCCAGCAGCTTAGGTGGGGGGCACCAAGAGACCCAGTACTTC